In this sample, the clone carrying this T cell receptor beta chain turned up a few times. This specimen belongs to a study of T-cell reconstitution after alpha-beta-depleted transplantation in children. Trimming left V 1 base short and J 1 base short, with 7 bases between. The germline V gene has CDR1 LGHNA and CDR2 YSLEER. This CDR3 comprises 14 residues. Unique molecular identifiers were used in preparing the TCRbeta library. TCRdb called the PCR reads again in MiXCR, with one record for every CDR3 protein. The table includes about half a million distinct CDR3 sequences, approximately 12% detected once.

The sequence came from a human donor who donated a stem cell graft to a child with combined immunodeficiency. V is TRBV4-3 and J is TRBJ2-5; tentative D call: TRBD2 (6 bases). The specimen comprised PBMCs from the stem cell graft donor, sampled from the stem cell graft. CDR3 DNA: TGCGCCAGCAGCCAAGTGGGAGGCCAAGAGACCCAGTACTTC. Its translation: CASSQVGGQETQYF.